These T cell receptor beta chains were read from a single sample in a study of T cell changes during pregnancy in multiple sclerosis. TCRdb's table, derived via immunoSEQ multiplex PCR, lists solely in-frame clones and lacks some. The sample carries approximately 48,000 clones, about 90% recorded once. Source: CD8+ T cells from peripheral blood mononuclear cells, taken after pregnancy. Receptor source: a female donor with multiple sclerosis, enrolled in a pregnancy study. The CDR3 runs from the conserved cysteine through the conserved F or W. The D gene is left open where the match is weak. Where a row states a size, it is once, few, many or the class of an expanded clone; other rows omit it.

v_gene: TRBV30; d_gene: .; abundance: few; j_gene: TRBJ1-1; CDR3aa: CAWSAGQAEAFF; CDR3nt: TGTGCCTGGAGTGCAGGGCAAGCTGAAGCTTTCTTT
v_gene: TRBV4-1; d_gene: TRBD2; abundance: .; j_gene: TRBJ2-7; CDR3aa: CASSQDTSGGYEQYF; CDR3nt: TGCGCCAGCAGCCAAGATACTAGCGGGGGTTACGAGCAGTACTTC
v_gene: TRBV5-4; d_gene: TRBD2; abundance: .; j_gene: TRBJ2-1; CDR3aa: CASSLDPLGRERGEQFF; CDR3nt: TGTGCCAGCAGCTTGGACCCTTTGGGGCGGGAGAGGGGTGAGCAGTTCTTC
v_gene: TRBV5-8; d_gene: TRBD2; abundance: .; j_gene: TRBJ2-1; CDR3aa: CASSLGTSGVGEQFF; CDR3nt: TGTGCCAGCAGCTTGGGGACTAGCGGGGTTGGTGAGCAGTTCTTC
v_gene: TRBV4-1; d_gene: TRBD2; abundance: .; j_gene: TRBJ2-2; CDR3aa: CASSLSGLAGSGELFF; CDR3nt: TGCGCCAGCAGCCTATCGGGGCTAGCGGGATCCGGGGAGCTGTTTTTT
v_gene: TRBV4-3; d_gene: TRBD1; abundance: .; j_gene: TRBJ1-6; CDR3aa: CASSLDRGGNSPLHF; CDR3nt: TGCGCCAGCAGCCTTGACAGGGGAGGTAATTCACCCCTCCACTTT
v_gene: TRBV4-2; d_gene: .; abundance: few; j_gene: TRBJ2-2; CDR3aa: CASSQGDSWAELFF; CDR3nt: TGTGCCAGCAGCCAAGGGGACTCCTGGGCGGAGCTGTTTTTT
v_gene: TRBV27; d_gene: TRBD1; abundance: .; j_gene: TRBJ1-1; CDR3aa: CASSITGALNTEAFF; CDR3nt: TGTGCCAGCAGTATTACAGGGGCCCTGAACACTGAAGCTTTCTTT
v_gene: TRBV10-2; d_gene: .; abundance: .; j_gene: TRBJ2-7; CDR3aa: CASSIVRVAYEQYF; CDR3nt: TGCGCCAGCAGTATTGTCAGGGTAGCCTACGAGCAGTACTTC
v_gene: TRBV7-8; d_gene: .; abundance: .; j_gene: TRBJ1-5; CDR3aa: CASSLKTNQPQHF; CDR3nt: TGTGCCAGCAGCTTAAAGACTAATCAGCCCCAGCATTTT
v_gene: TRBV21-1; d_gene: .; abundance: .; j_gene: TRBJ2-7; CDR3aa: CASSNQGAGGSSYEQYF; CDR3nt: TGTGCCAGCAGCAACCAAGGAGCGGGAGGGAGCTCCTACGAGCAGTACTTC
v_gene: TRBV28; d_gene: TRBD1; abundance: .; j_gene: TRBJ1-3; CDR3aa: CASSLSPRQGVTLGGNTIYF; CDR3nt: TGTGCCAGCAGTTTATCCCCCAGACAGGGGGTAACTCTGGGAGGAAACACCATATATTTT
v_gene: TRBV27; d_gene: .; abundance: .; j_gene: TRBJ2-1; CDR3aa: CASSFQGGQFF; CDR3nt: TGTGCCAGCAGTTTCCAGGGGGGGCAGTTCTTC
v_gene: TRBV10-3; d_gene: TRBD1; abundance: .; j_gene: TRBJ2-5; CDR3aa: CAISATGGALRETQYF; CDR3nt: TGTGCCATCAGTGCAACAGGGGGAGCCCTGAGGGAGACCCAGTACTTC